This T cell receptor beta chain is from a study of T cell responses to AZD1222 COVID-19 vaccine. The CDR3 extends over 16 amino acids. J gave up 1 base and V 3 bases, and 5 bases lay outside the gene matches. Per the germline V gene, CDR1 is SGHRS and CDR2 is YFSETQ. Some clones are missing from TCRdb's copy, which holds only in-frame ones; the method was immunoSEQ multiplex PCR. The table records approximately 120,000 clones, approximately 85% of them present only once. This chain uses TRBV5-1 with TRBJ2-2; 8 nucleotides line up with TRBD1. This sequence originates from an adult who received the AZD1222 COVID-19 vaccine. Specimen: peripheral blood, collected 28 days after the second AZD1222 dose. The CDR3 region is CASSSRTGQNTGELFF. CDR3 nucleotides: TGCGCCAGCAGCTCCAGGACAGGGCAGAACACCGGGGAGCTGTTTTTT.